The T cell receptor beta chain under discussion was sequenced for a study of cytomegalovirus exposure and HLA in healthy donors. This CDR3 comprises 12 residues. CDR1 SGHRS and CDR2 YFSETQ come from the germline V gene. The V and J ends lost 5 bases and 6 bases respectively, with 8 bases between them. PCR employed 60 Vbeta and 13 Jbeta primers. Measured with immunoSEQ multiplex PCR; TCRdb has only the in-frame clones, and not every one. The sample lists hundreds of thousands of clones; around 89% were seen once. The sequenced sample consisted of PBMCs. The source of this sequence is a woman in her late teens or twenties in good health and CMV-seronegative. V and J are TRBV5-1 and TRBJ2-2; D not resolved. DNA of the CDR3: TGCGCCAGCAGAAAATTCGCCGGGGAGCTGTTTTTT. Its translation: CASRKFAGELFF.